This is a list of T cell receptor beta chains from one sample in a study of identical twins. From the 5' RACE reads, TCRdb called clonotypes with MiXCR, one entry per CDR3 protein. The sample lists hundreds of thousands of distinct CDR3 sequences; more than 9% were seen once. The same data also contributed to another study, on yellow fever vaccine responses in identical twins.

Sequenced material: PBMCs. Receptors were obtained from a woman younger than 35 in good health. Each CDR3 is given with its conserved first and last residue. Fields, in order: J gene, D gene, clone size, V gene, CDR3 protein, CDR3 DNA. The D gene is left open where the match is weak. For some rows the clone size is stated as once, few or many, or as a class when expanded; others skip it.

>TRBJ2-3|TRBD2|few|TRBV29-1
CSVERRLAPDTQYF
TGCAGCGTTGAACGACGACTAGCGCCAGATACGCAGTATTTT
>TRBJ2-2|TRBD2|.|TRBV27
CASSGDYITGELFF
TGTGCCAGCAGTGGGGACTATATCACCGGGGAGCTGTTTTTT
>TRBJ2-3|TRBD2|.|TRBV5-1
CASSETGLAGGSPTDTQYF
TGCGCCAGCTCCGAAACGGGACTAGCGGGAGGGTCACCCACAGATACGCAGTATTTT
>TRBJ1-1|.|few|TRBV12-3/TRBV12-4
CASRGRNTEAFF
TGTGCCAGCAGAGGCAGGAACACTGAAGCTTTCTTT
>TRBJ2-2|.|few|TRBV11-2
CASSLVSDTGELFF
TGTGCCAGCAGCTTGGTATCAGACACCGGGGAGCTGTTTTTT
>TRBJ2-2|.|few|TRBV2
CANRADANTGELFF
TGTGCCAACCGAGCGGACGCGAACACCGGGGAGCTGTTTTTT
>TRBJ2-1|.|many|TRBV10-3
CAISGGQEQFF
TGTGCCATCAGTGGGGGGCAGGAGCAGTTCTTC
>TRBJ2-3|.|few|TRBV6-2/TRBV6-3
CASQNRPPRGDTQYF
TGTGCCAGTCAAAACCGGCCCCCTCGTGGAGATACGCAGTATTTT
>TRBJ1-1|.|few|TRBV12-3/TRBV12-4
CASSWELLHTNTEAFF
TGTGCCAGCAGTTGGGAGTTATTGCATACGAACACTGAAGCTTTCTTT
>TRBJ2-1|TRBD1|many|TRBV11-2
CASSTLRDRGRNEQFF
TGTGCCAGCAGCACTCTCAGGGACAGGGGGCGGAATGAGCAGTTCTTC
>TRBJ2-6|.|few|TRBV5-1
CASSLAGRTSSGANVLTF
TGCGCCAGCAGCTTGGCTGGACGGACCAGCTCTGGGGCCAACGTCCTGACTTTC
>TRBJ1-2|TRBD1|many|TRBV28
CASSTGGAPGYGYTF
TGTGCCAGCAGTACAGGGGGCGCCCCCGGCTATGGCTACACCTTC
>TRBJ2-3|.|many|TRBV20-1
CSAGISTDTQYF
TGCAGTGCTGGAATAAGCACAGATACGCAGTATTTT
>TRBJ2-2|.|few|TRBV9
CASSVEVNTGELFF
TGTGCCAGCAGCGTAGAGGTGAACACCGGGGAGCTGTTTTTT
>TRBJ1-4|.|.|TRBV27
CASSLLGREGEKLFF
TGTGCCAGCAGTTTATTGGGCAGGGAAGGCGAAAAACTGTTTTTT
>TRBJ1-4|TRBD1|few|TRBV28
CASSFQGALSNEKLFF
TGTGCCAGCAGTTTCCAGGGGGCTTTGTCTAATGAAAAACTGTTTTTT
>TRBJ1-2|TRBD1|few|TRBV2
CASSEWGRDRGLYGYTF
TGTGCCAGCAGTGAATGGGGTCGGGACAGGGGACTCTATGGCTACACCTTC
>TRBJ2-4|.|once|TRBV27
CASSGGADIQYF
TGTGCCAGCAGTGGGGGGGCGGACATTCAGTACTTC
>TRBJ2-4|.|.|TRBV4-1
CASSQTGDPGDIQYF
TGCGCCAGCAGCCAAACAGGCGATCCTGGGGACATTCAGTACTTC
>TRBJ2-7|.|few|TRBV5-1
CASSPRSGDYEQYF
TGCGCCAGCAGCCCCCGGAGTGGTGACTATGAGCAGTACTTC
>TRBJ2-5|.|few|TRBV18
CASSPIPGTYQETQYF
TGTGCCAGCTCACCCATTCCAGGGACGTACCAAGAGACCCAGTACTTC
>TRBJ2-7|.|.|TRBV6-1
CASSLWGSGEQYF
TGTGCCAGCAGTCTCTGGGGGTCAGGGGAGCAGTACTTC
>TRBJ1-1|.|many|TRBV5-1
CASSSLGGENTEAFF
TGCGCCAGCAGCTCCCTTGGGGGCGAGAACACTGAAGCTTTCTTT
>TRBJ2-3|TRBD2|few|TRBV29-1
CSVEDQTRLAGGTDTQYF
TGCAGCGTTGAAGACCAAACCCGACTAGCGGGAGGCACAGATACGCAGTATTTT
>TRBJ2-1|.|.|TRBV4-1
CASSQIPRLIYNEQFF
TGCGCCAGCAGCCAAATACCGCGGCTTATATACAATGAGCAGTTCTTC
>TRBJ2-2|.|few|TRBV3-1
CASSQVGAGHTGELFF
TGTGCCAGCAGCCAGGTTGGGGCAGGGCACACCGGGGAGCTGTTTTTT
>TRBJ2-3|TRBD2|few|TRBV4-2
CASSQGLAGTPVSTDTQYF
TGTGCCAGCAGCCAGGGGCTAGCGGGGACCCCCGTTAGCACAGATACGCAGTATTTT